This entry describes one T cell receptor beta chain. The data stem from a study of blood T cell repertoires in COVID-19. Study information: Material from acute and convalescent COVID-19 was sourced from the United States, Italy and Spain. From T cells, B-cell-depleted T cells, or PBMCs came the material, which was cDNA or gDNA.

Per the authors' pipeline: Nucleated cell counts were estimated from reference gene primer amplification. Sequencing was performed with immunoSEQ multiplex PCR; in TCRdb, only in-frame clones are kept and a portion is missing. For V, J and clone size, that table is used; D and trimming come from the DNA. Of some 400,000 clones listed, almost 90% are singletons. The germline CDR1 and CDR2 sequences are SGHTA and FQGTGA. J gave up 5 bases and V 1 base, and 7 bases lay outside the gene matches. This CDR3 comprises 15 residues. This receptor was obtained from a man aged 18-30 years with active or convalescent COVID-19. The J gene is TRBJ2-7, the V gene TRBV7-3, with 8 bases fitting TRBD2. The sample comprised peripheral blood. CDR3 residues: CASSLKFSREDEQYF. In nucleotides, the CDR3 is TGTGCCAGCAGCTTAAAATTCTCGCGGGAGGACGAGCAGTACTTC.